This entry is about one T cell receptor beta chain. The sample comes from a study of cytomegalovirus exposure and HLA in healthy donors. The CDR3 extends over 14 amino acids. TCRdb's copy holds only in-frame clones and misses some; the assay was immunoSEQ multiplex PCR. Among under 250,000 clones, under 95% were seen once, and the ten largest hold 0.8% to 1.2%. Sequenced input: PBMCs. This TCR derives from a woman younger than 35 in good health and CMV-seronegative. The chain employs TRBV21-1 and TRBJ1-4; the table assigns TRBD1, which was not confirmed against the DNA. TRBV21-1 is labeled a pseudogene. This CDR3 reads CASSMPQENEKLFF. As DNA, the CDR3 is TGTGCCAGCAGCATGCCACAGGAGAATGAAAAACTGTTTTTT.